This T cell receptor (beta chain) was sequenced during a study of Tregs in tolerant kidney transplant recipients. Germline V CDR1 and CDR2: MDHEN, SYDVKM. The CDR3 loop spans 24 amino acids. V shed 3 bases and J 3 bases; nucleotides not matched to a gene: 29. Only in-frame clones appear in the TCRdb table, and some are missing; sequencing was by immunoSEQ multiplex PCR. The data show about 3,900 clones, approximately 85% seen once. General observations from the study: Expanding Tregs on activated donor B cells appeared to best identify donor-specific TCRbeta clones. Some patients' samples used different primers over time, so nucleotide sequences weren't comparable.

Concerning this clone itself: The antigen is unknown.

An overnight rest at 37°C with 200 to 250 IU/ml IL-2 preceded regulatory T cell sorting from thawed PBMCs. The chain has TRBV28 and TRBJ2-1; TRBD2 aligns across 10 bases. The TCR originated in a human donor who received a combined kidney and bone marrow transplant. Sequenced here: Tregs from blood, sampled before the transplant. This CDR3 reads CASSFWLGPSQLAGDRRGYNEQFF. CDR3 nucleotides: TGTGCCAGCAGTTTCTGGCTTGGGCCCTCGCAGCTAGCGGGAGATCGGAGGGGCTACAATGAGCAGTTCTTC.